A single sample is the source of the 28 T cell receptor beta chains below, sequenced in a study of cytomegalovirus exposure and HLA in healthy donors. Both 60 Vbeta primers and 13 Jbeta primers went into the PCR. Profiled with immunoSEQ multiplex PCR; TCRdb holds only in-frame clones, not every one. This table holds 150,000 to 200,000 clones, around 78% found once. The sample taken for sequencing was PBMCs. These receptors were obtained from a woman between 35 and 50 years old in good health and CMV-seronegative.

This clone was found a few times. At one end, the junction sequence differs from germline, possibly due to a read error. The V and J genes are TRBV7-7 and TRBJ2-5, with 7 bases that match TRBD2. Germline CDR1 and CDR2: SSHAT and FNYEAQ (reference sequence). This CDR3 comprises 14 residues. In DNA, the CDR3 is TGTGCTAGCAGCCCCGGGACTATCCAAGAGACCCAGTACTTC. Amino acids: CASSPGTIQETQYF.

The chain combines TRBV10-3 with TRBJ1-3, with a possible D match to TRBD1 (6 bases). The CDR3 has 15 amino acids. Germline CDR1 and CDR2: ENHRY and SYGVKD. Trimming shortened V by 8 bases and J by 0 bases, and 14 bases separated the two germline ends. The CDR3 DNA follows: TGTGCCATCCTGAGCGGACAGAGCTCTGGAAACACCATATATTTT. Protein sequence: CAILSGQSSGNTIYF.

This chain uses TRBV29-1 with TRBJ1-1, with a weak D call TRBD1 (5 bases). V was shortened by 3 bases and J by 4 bases, with 21 bases between the two germline ends. CDR3 length: 16 residues. Germline loops: CDR1 SQVTM, CDR2 ANQGSEA. CDR3 sequence: CSVDGSWGRLGTEAFF. In DNA, the CDR3 is TGCAGCGTTGACGGTTCTTGGGGCAGACTGGGCACTGAAGCTTTCTTT. Together with reference TRBV29-1 and TRBJ1-1, the CDR3 gives the full variable domain: SAVISQKPSRDICQRGTSLTIQCQVDSQVTMMFWYRQQPGQSLTLIATANQGSEATYESGFVIDKFPISRPNLTFSTLTVSNMSPEDSSIYLCSVDGSWGRLGTEAFFGQGTRLTVV.

V usage is TRBV7-3 and J usage is TRBJ2-1; TRBD1 might be the D (6 bases). The length of the CDR3 is 14 residues. Per germline, CDR1 SGHTA and CDR2 FQGTGA. Trimming removed 2 bases at V and 4 bases at J, with 9 bases between. CDR3 nucleotides: TGTGCCAGCAGCTTAGCAGGGGTGTACAATGAGCAGTTCTTC. Translated, it gives CASSLAGVYNEQFF.

This rearrangement joins TRBV7-9 to TRBJ1-2; the D gene is possibly TRBD1 (6 bases). CDR3 length: 14 residues. The germline gives CDR1 SEHNR, CDR2 FQNEAQ (reference sequence). V gave up 4 bases and J gave up 2 bases, with 11 bases separating them. This CDR3 is CASSYRTENYGYTF. CDR3 coding DNA: TGTGCCAGCAGCTACCGGACAGAAAACTATGGCTACACCTTC.

This chain joins TRBV28 and TRBJ2-2, with D perhaps TRBD1 (6 bases). V was shortened by 3 bases and J by 11 bases, with 16 bases between the two germline ends. Germline V lookup: CDR1 MDHEN, CDR2 SYDVKM. The CDR3 is 14 residues long. The CDR3 is CASSFISSGAELFF. The CDR3 DNA reads as TGTGCCAGCAGTTTTATTAGTTCAGGGGCAGAGCTGTTTTTT.

The gene calls are TRBV5-6 and TRBJ2-7, with TRBD1 matching 8 bases. The CDR3 contains 14 residues. Germline trimming cut 2 bases from V and 2 bases from J; bases unmatched to any gene: 3. In germline, CDR1 is SGHDT, CDR2 YYEEEE. CDR3 loop: CASSFQQGAYEQYF. DNA of the CDR3: TGTGCCAGCAGCTTTCAACAGGGGGCCTACGAGCAGTACTTC.

V gene TRBV5-4 combines with J gene TRBJ2-2; possibly TRBD1 for D (5 bases). Germline V gene lookup returns CDR1 SGHNT and CDR2 YYREEE (reference sequence). The CDR3 is 16 amino acids. Trimming took 0 bases from V and 3 from J, leaving 12 bases between them. The CDR3 coding sequence is TGTGCCAGCAGCTTGGGACAACAGGCGGACACCGGGGAGCTGTTTTTT. Amino acids: CASSLGQQADTGELFF.

V and J are TRBV28 and TRBJ1-1; 7 bases are a match to TRBD1. The germline V gene has CDR1 MDHEN and CDR2 SYDVKM. This CDR3 has 16 amino acids. Trimming took 9 bases from V and 3 from J; bases not matched to a gene: 16. CDR3 amino acids: CASYPSAGTAYTEAFF. CDR3 coding DNA: TGTGCCAGTTACCCTTCCGCCGGGACAGCATACACTGAAGCTTTCTTT.

A few counts support this clone. The rearrangement links TRBV2 to TRBJ1-1, with a tentative D call TRBD1 (5 bases). The CDR3 spans 12 residues. Trimming left V 5 bases short and J 3 bases short, with 7 bases between. The V gene's germline CDR1 is SNHLY and CDR2 FYNNEI. CDR3 region: CASSQGHTEAFF. The CDR3 nucleotides are TGTGCCAGCAGTCAGGGTCACACTGAAGCTTTCTTT.

This clone was seen only once. The chain employs TRBV25-1 and TRBJ2-7; D may be TRBD2 (6 bases). Per germline, CDR1 MGHDK and CDR2 SYGVNS. V gave up 4 bases and J gave up 0 bases, with 13 bases separating them. The CDR3 sequence is 15 residues long. The CDR3 protein is CASSVGGRSSYEQYF. Written as DNA, the CDR3 is TGTGCCAGCAGTGTAGGAGGGAGGAGCTCCTACGAGCAGTACTTC.

This rearrangement joins TRBV4-2 to TRBJ1-1; the match to TRBD1 covers 7 bases. V lost 4 bases to trimming and J lost 0 bases; unmatched junction nucleotides: 5. Germline V gene sequence: CDR1 LGHNA, CDR2 YNFKEQ. The CDR3 is made up of 15 amino acids. CDR3 residues: CASSLEGAMNTEAFF. As DNA, the CDR3 is TGTGCCAGCAGCCTCGAGGGGGCAATGAACACTGAAGCTTTCTTT.

V and J are TRBV5-4 and TRBJ2-5, with a weak D call TRBD2 (7 bases). The CDR3 contains 15 residues. Germline assignment: CDR1 SGHNT and CDR2 YYREEE (reference sequence). Trimming pared 1 base from V and 3 bases from J, leaving 13 bases between. This CDR3 reads CASSLRGGGEETQYF. DNA of the CDR3: TGTGCCAGCAGCTTGAGGGGGGGAGGGGAAGAGACCCAGTACTTC.

This clone turned up a few times. The rearrangement links TRBV7-9 to TRBJ2-1; D is possibly TRBD2 (7 bases). In germline, CDR1 is SEHNR, CDR2 FQNEAQ (reference sequence). The V gene lost 1 base and the J gene lost 6 bases, with 16 bases spanning the gap. CDR3 length: 16 amino acids. The CDR3 nucleotides read TGTGCCAGCAGCTTAGGCTACGGGGGCGGGGGCAATGAGCAGTTCTTC. This gives the protein CASSLGYGGGGNEQFF. Drawing the rest from reference TRBV7-9 and TRBJ2-1, the complete variable domain is DTGVSQNPRHKITKRGQNVTFRCDPISEHNRLYWYRQTLGQGPEFLTYFQNEAQLEKSRLLSDRFSAERPKGSFSTLEIQRTEQGDSAMYLCASSLGYGGGGNEQFFGPGTRLTVL.

This clone has more than one count but fewer than ten. This chain connects TRBV5-1 to TRBJ2-5, with 7 bases aligning to TRBD1. Germline V gene sequence: CDR1 SGHRS, CDR2 YFSETQ. After removal of 2 bases from V and 1 base from J, the junction contained 8 bases not matched to a gene. This CDR3 is built from 16 residues. This chain's CDR3 is CASSFSGTAAQETQYF. The CDR3 DNA sequence: TGCGCCAGCAGCTTTTCCGGGACAGCTGCCCAAGAGACCCAGTACTTC.

The chain uses TRBV13 and TRBJ1-5; possible D gene TRBD1, 5 bases. The germline gives CDR1 PRHDT, CDR2 FYEKMQ (reference sequence). V was shortened by 3 bases and J by 3 bases, with 9 bases between the two germline ends. This CDR3 is built from 14 residues. The CDR3, as DNA: TGTGCCAGCAGCTTGGGGCAAGACAATCAGCCCCAGCATTTT. It yields the protein CASSLGQDNQPQHF.

The chain employs TRBV25-1 and TRBJ2-7; TRBD1 is a possible D gene (5 bases). V was shortened by 2 bases and J by 4 bases, with 15 bases between the two germline ends. CDR1 is MGHDK and CDR2 is SYGVNS in the germline V gene. This CDR3 comprises 15 residues. CDR3 amino acids: CASSETAGYSYEQYF. Here the CDR3 DNA reads TGTGCCAGCAGTGAAACGGCAGGGTATAGTTACGAGCAGTACTTC.

CDR3 coding DNA: TGCAGCGTCGATGGACTAGCGGGAGTAGGGCCCTACGAGCAGTACTTC. Its translation is CSVDGLAGVGPYEQYF. The chain recombines TRBV29-1 with TRBJ2-7, with TRBD2 identical over 13 bases. The CDR3 extends over 16 amino acids. V lost 6 bases and J lost 2; bases outside the gene matches: 10. Germline V gives CDR1 SQVTM, CDR2 ANQGSEA.

The sample holds a few counts of this clone. The chain couples TRBV7-9 to TRBJ1-5, with TRBD1 matching 8 bases. The CDR3 has 14 amino acids. Germline V gene lookup returns CDR1 SEHNR and CDR2 FQNEAQ (reference sequence). Germline trimming cut 5 bases from V and 9 bases from J; bases unmatched to any gene: 9. In nucleotides, the CDR3 is TGTGCCAGCAGCCTACAGGGGGTGTTCCCGCCCCAGCATTTT. Amino acids: CASSLQGVFPPQHF.

The chain couples TRBV7-6 to TRBJ1-4, with a tentative D call TRBD1 (5 bases). Germline assignment: CDR1 SGHVS and CDR2 FNYEAQ. This CDR3 comprises 14 residues. The V and J ends lost 5 bases and 7 bases respectively, with 14 bases between them. The CDR3 region has the DNA TGTGCCAGCAGCCAGGGCCCCAACGGTGAAAAACTGTTTTTT. As protein: CASSQGPNGEKLFF.

Comments on this clone: One end of the junction is discordant with germline, which a read error may explain. The chain links TRBV7-7 to TRBJ2-3; 12 positions match TRBD2. The CDR3 runs 16 residues. Germline V CDR1 and CDR2: SSHAT, FNYEAQ (reference sequence). In DNA, the CDR3 is TGTGCTAGCAGCACCGGGACTAGCGGGAGCACAGATACGCAGTATTTT. It is translated as CASSTGTSGSTDTQYF.

The chain has TRBV2 and TRBJ2-4; D perhaps matches TRBD1 (6 bases). The V end was cut by 4 bases, the J end by 5 bases, with 15 bases between. Per the germline V gene, CDR1 is SNHLY and CDR2 is FYNNEI. This CDR3 has 15 residues. CDR3 nucleotides: TGTGCCAGCAGTGTACCCCAGGGGTTTCAAAACATTCAGTACTTC. Protein: CASSVPQGFQNIQYF.

This clone was found a few times. The CDR3 region is CATSRFRDRGRNEQYF. The CDR3 DNA sequence: TGTGCCACCAGCAGATTTAGGGACAGGGGTCGGAACGAGCAGTACTTC. V gene TRBV15 combines with J gene TRBJ2-7, with 10 bases lining up with TRBD1. The V segment lost 2 bases and the J segment 5 bases; nucleotides outside the gene matches: 9. CDR1 and CDR2 from the germline V gene are LNHNV and YYDKDF (reference sequence). This CDR3 contains 16 residues.

The rearrangement joins TRBV19 to TRBJ2-7; 9 nucleotides align to TRBD1. This CDR3 has 16 amino acids. V shed 4 bases and J 7 bases; nucleotides not matched to a gene: 14. Germline-derived CDR1 and CDR2 are LNHDA and SQIVND (reference sequence). For the CDR3, the DNA is TGTGCCAGTAGTACGATCGGGACAGGGAGGGGAGGGGAGCAGTACTTC. Translating gives CASSTIGTGRGGEQYF.

V gene TRBV7-2 combines with J gene TRBJ2-7; TRBD2 matches 9 bases. This CDR3 region has 14 residues. Germline V gene sequence: CDR1 SGHTA, CDR2 FQGNSA. V shed 5 bases and J 4 bases; nucleotides not matched to a gene: 6. CDR3: CASSKAGGRYEQYF. The CDR3 region has the DNA TGTGCCAGCAGCAAAGCGGGAGGTCGGTACGAGCAGTACTTC.

The CDR3 protein is CASSHPQGGRGYTF. In nucleotides, the CDR3 is TGTGCCAGTAGTCACCCACAGGGGGGTCGTGGCTACACCTTC. The chain carries TRBV19 and TRBJ1-2, with 8 bases aligning to TRBD1. CDR1 is LNHDA and CDR2 is SQIVND in the germline V gene (reference sequence). Germline trimming cut 5 bases from V and 7 bases from J; bases unmatched to any gene: 9. The CDR3 runs to 14 residues. Combining the CDR3 with reference TRBV19 and TRBJ1-2 gives the whole variable domain DGGITQSPKYLFRKEGQNVTLSCEQNLNHDAMYWYRQDPGQGLRLIYYSQIVNDFQKGDIAEGYSVSREKKESFPLTVTSAQKNPTAFYLCASSHPQGGRGYTFGSGTRLTVV.

In DNA form, the CDR3 reads TGTGCCAGCAGCTTATTGCCAGGGTTTAGCGGGAGGCAAGGGGACGAGCAGTACTTC. Translating gives CASSLLPGFSGRQGDEQYF. The genes are TRBV7-9 and TRBJ2-7, with 10 bases fitting TRBD2. V gave up 2 bases and J gave up 5 bases; unmatched junction bases: 18. CDR3 size: 19 residues. The germline V gene encodes CDR1 SEHNR and CDR2 FQNEAQ (reference sequence).

This rearrangement joins TRBV9 to TRBJ2-3; 7 bases map to TRBD2. The germline V gene has CDR1 SGDLS and CDR2 YYNGEE. The CDR3 runs to 17 residues. The junction had 12 bases not matched to a gene; V was cut back by 3 bases and J by 2 bases. The CDR3 DNA sequence: TGTGCCAGCAGCGAGGGTCCGGGACTATACAACACAGATACGCAGTATTTT. Amino acids: CASSEGPGLYNTDTQYF.